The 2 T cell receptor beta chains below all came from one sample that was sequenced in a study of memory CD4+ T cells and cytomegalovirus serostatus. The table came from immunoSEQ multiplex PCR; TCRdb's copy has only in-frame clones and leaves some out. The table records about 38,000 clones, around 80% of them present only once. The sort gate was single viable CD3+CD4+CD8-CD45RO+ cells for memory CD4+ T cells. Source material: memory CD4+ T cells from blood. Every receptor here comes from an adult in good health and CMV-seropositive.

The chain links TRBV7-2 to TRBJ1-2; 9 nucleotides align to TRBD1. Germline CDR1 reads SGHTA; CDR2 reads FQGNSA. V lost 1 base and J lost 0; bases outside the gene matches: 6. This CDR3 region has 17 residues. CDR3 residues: CASSLVGQGTANYGYTF. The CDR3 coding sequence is TGTGCCAGCAGCTTAGTTGGACAGGGGACGGCTAACTATGGCTACACCTTC. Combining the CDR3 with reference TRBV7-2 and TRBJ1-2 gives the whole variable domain GAGVSQSPSNKVTEKGKDVELRCDPISGHTALYWYRQSLGQGLEFLIYFQGNSAPDKSGLPSDRFSAERTGGSVSTLTIQRTQQEDSAVYLCASSLVGQGTANYGYTFGSGTRLTVV.

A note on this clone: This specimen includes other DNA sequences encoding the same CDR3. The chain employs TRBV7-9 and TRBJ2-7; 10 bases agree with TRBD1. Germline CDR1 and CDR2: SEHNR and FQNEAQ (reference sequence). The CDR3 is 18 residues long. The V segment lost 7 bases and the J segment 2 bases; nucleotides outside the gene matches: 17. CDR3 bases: TGTGCCAGCATCGCCGACCCGGGACAGGGGAAAGGGGCCTACGAGCAGTACTTC. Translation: CASIADPGQGKGAYEQYF.